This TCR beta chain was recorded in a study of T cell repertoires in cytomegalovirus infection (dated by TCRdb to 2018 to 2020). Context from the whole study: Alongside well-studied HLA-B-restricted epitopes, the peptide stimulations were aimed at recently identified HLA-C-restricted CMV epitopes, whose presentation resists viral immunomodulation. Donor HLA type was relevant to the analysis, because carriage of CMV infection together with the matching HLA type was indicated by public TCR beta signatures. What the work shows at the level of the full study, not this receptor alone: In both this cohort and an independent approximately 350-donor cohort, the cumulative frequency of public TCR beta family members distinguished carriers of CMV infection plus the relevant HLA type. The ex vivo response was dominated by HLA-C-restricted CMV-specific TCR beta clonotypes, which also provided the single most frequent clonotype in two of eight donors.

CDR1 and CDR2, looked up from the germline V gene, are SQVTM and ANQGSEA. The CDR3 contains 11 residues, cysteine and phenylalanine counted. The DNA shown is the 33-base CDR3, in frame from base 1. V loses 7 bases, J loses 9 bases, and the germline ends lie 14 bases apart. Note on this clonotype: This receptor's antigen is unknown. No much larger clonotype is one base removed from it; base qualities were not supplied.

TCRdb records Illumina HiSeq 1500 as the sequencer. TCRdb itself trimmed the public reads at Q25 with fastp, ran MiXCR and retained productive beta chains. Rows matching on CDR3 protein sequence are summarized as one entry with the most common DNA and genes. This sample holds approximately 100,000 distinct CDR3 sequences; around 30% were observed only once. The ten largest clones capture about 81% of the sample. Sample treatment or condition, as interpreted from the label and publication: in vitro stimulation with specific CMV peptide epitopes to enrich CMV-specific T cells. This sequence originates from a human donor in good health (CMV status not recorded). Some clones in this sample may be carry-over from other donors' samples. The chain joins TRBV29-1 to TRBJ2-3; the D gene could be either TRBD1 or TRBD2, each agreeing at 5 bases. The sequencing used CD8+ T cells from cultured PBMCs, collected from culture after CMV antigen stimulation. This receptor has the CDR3 CSAGDGVTQYF. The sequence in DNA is TGCAGCGCTGGGGACGGAGTCACGCAGTATTTT.